These 10 T cell receptor beta chains were all obtained from the same sample, sequenced in a study of blood T cell repertoires in COVID-19. Clones were read by immunoSEQ multiplex PCR, and TCRdb kept only the in-frame ones, dropping some. The profile shows about 100,000 clones, about 83% of them singletons. The sequencing sample was made of peripheral blood. The source is a woman between 70 and 85 years old with acute or convalescent COVID-19.

DNA for the CDR3: TGTGCCAGCAGCTTAGGGACAGGGGGTACTGAAAAACTGTTTTTT. This translates into CASSLGTGGTEKLFF. The chain has TRBV7-8 and TRBJ1-4; 10 positions agree with TRBD1. The CDR3 sequence is 15 residues long. Germline CDR1 is SGHVS and CDR2 is FQNEAQ. The ends lost 1 base at V and 7 bases at J; junction bases unmatched: 3.

The rearrangement uses TRBV15 and TRBJ1-2, with 10 bases matching TRBD1. The CDR3 is 15 residues long. CDR1 is LNHNV and CDR2 is YYDKDF in the germline V gene (reference sequence). Losses at the gene ends were 5 bases for V and 2 bases for J; bases not matched to a gene: 5. The CDR3 region has the DNA TGTGCCACCAGCCTTCCGGGACAGGGGAACTATGGCTACACCTTC. This sequence encodes CATSLPGQGNYGYTF.

J is TRBJ2-2 and V is TRBV19; D perhaps matches TRBD1 (5 bases). V was cut by 5 bases and J by 1 base, with 8 bases left in between. The CDR3 consists of 14 residues. Per the germline V gene, CDR1 is LNHDA and CDR2 is SQIVND (reference sequence). DNA for the CDR3: TGTGCCAGTAGTCGGCAGGGGAACACCGGGGAGCTGTTTTTT. It codes for CASSRQGNTGELFF.

The V call is TRBV29-1, the J call TRBJ1-1; TRBD1 is a possible D gene (5 bases). V lost 5 bases and J lost 2, with 12 bases in between. This CDR3 is 13 amino acids long. Germline loops: CDR1 SQVTM, CDR2 ANQGSEA. CDR3 in amino acids: CSVCQGTNTEAFF. As DNA, the CDR3 is TGCAGCGTTTGTCAGGGAACTAACACTGAAGCTTTCTTT.

This rearrangement joins TRBV2 to TRBJ2-2; 9 bases map to TRBD2. With 7 bases clipped from V and 5 bases from J, the junction kept 20 bases outside the gene matches. The CDR3 extends over 19 amino acids. Germline V gene lookup returns CDR1 SNHLY and CDR2 FYNNEI. The CDR3 reads CASTKNPGSLAGRTGELFF. CDR3 nucleotide sequence: TGTGCCAGCACCAAAAACCCCGGAAGCCTAGCGGGAAGGACCGGGGAGCTGTTTTTT.

V gene TRBV6-2 or TRBV6-3 combines with J gene TRBJ1-2; 7 positions match TRBD1. V shed 0 bases, J shed 5 bases, and the junction held 3 bases outside the gene matches. CDR1 and CDR2 from the germline V gene are MNHEY and SVGEGT. CDR3 size: 14 residues. CDR3 in DNA: TGTGCCAGCAGTTACTCGGGACAGTATTATGGCTACACCTTC. This gives the protein CASSYSGQYYGYTF.

The gene calls are TRBV28 and TRBJ2-1, with D possibly TRBD2 on 6 matching bases. The V gene's germline CDR1 is MDHEN and CDR2 SYDVKM. The CDR3 covers 14 residues. Trimming removed 7 bases at V and 5 bases at J, with 15 bases between. In DNA form, the CDR3 reads TGTGCCAGCACACGCCTGGGCGGGGACAATGAGCAGTTCTTC. This codes for CASTRLGGDNEQFF.

The V call is TRBV5-1, the J call TRBJ2-5, with D perhaps matching TRBD2 (7 bases). Germline values: CDR1 SGHRS, CDR2 YFSETQ. This CDR3 has 14 residues. The V and J ends lost 4 bases and 2 bases respectively, with 12 bases between them. This CDR3 is CASSGGAGQETQYF. CDR3 coding DNA: TGCGCCAGCAGCGGGGGGGCGGGACAAGAGACCCAGTACTTC.

The rearrangement links TRBV15 to TRBJ2-7, with 15 bases matching TRBD2. The J segment lost 5 bases and the V segment lost 3 bases, leaving 5 bases of the junction unmatched. This CDR3 comprises 16 residues. CDR1 and CDR2 (germline): LNHNV, YYDKDF (reference sequence). The CDR3 here is CATSSRTSGRDHEQYF. The CDR3 nucleotides read TGTGCCACCAGCAGCCGGACTAGCGGGAGGGACCACGAGCAGTACTTC.

V and J are TRBV19 and TRBJ1-5; weak D call: TRBD1 (5 bases). The germline gives CDR1 LNHDA, CDR2 SQIVND (reference sequence). Trimming shortened V by 3 bases and J by 1 base, and 13 bases separated the two germline ends. This CDR3 contains 16 residues. Here the CDR3 DNA reads TGTGCCAGTAGTATGGCACGGGGGATAAGCAATCAGCCCCAGCATTTT. It codes for CASSMARGISNQPQHF.